The entry that follows covers one T cell receptor beta chain sequence. No antigen is known for it. Pooled samples include second doses given at about 4 or 12 weeks. TCRdb's table, derived via immunoSEQ multiplex PCR, lists solely in-frame clones and lacks some. Of about 150,000 clones in the sample, more than 85% were seen once. The CDR3 length is 13 residues. Germline assignment: CDR1 ENHRY and CDR2 SYGVKD. The trim removed 10 bases at V and 4 bases at J, leaving 8 bases unmatched. This entry is derived from a study of T cell responses to AZD1222 COVID-19 vaccine. Overall study findings and caveats: Among the donors, most were white British and more were female, and clonal diversity was possibly underestimated.

The receptor's source is an adult who received the AZD1222 COVID-19 vaccine. The chain combines TRBV10-3 with TRBJ1-1, with 8 bases aligning to TRBD1. The sequences come from peripheral blood, collected 28 days after the second AZD1222 dose. In DNA form, the CDR3 reads TGTGCCAAGAGACAGGGGTTGCTCACTGAAGCTTTCTTT. Translated: CAKRQGLLTEAFF.